The rows below give T cell receptor beta chains drawn from one sample of a study of T cell changes during pregnancy in multiple sclerosis. The repertoire was sequenced with immunoSEQ multiplex PCR; TCRdb's copy has only in-frame clones and lacks some. The table lists approximately 50,000 clones, around 93% of them singletons. The sequences come from CD8+ T cells from peripheral blood mononuclear cells, collected after pregnancy. These receptors all stem from a female donor with multiple sclerosis, enrolled in a pregnancy study. CDR3s include the opening cysteine and the closing phenylalanine or tryptophan. D genes are given only for firm matches. Some rows mark clone size as missing; the rest say once, few, many or name a class of expanded clone.

v_call	d_call	clone_size	j_call	cdr3_nt	cdr3_aa
TRBV5-8	TRBD1	-	TRBJ1-1	TGTGCCAGCAGGCGGACAGGGCATACTGAAGCTTTCTTT	CASRRTGHTEAFF
TRBV2	TRBD2	-	TRBJ2-3	TGTGCTCCCGACCGGGGTAGCGGGGGGGCCCCCCCCTCCACTAGCACAGATACGCAGTATTTT	CAPDRGSGGAPPSTSTDTQYF
TRBV15	-	-	TRBJ2-5	TGTGCCACCAGCTCAGTGGAGACCCAGTACTTC	CATSSVETQYF
TRBV7-3	TRBD1	-	TRBJ1-1	TGTGCCAGCAGCTTAATGACAGGGTACACTGAAGCTTTCTTT	CASSLMTGYTEAFF
TRBV27	TRBD2	-	TRBJ2-3	TGTGCCAGCAGTCCCACGCCGGGAGGAGGAGATACGCAGTATTTT	CASSPTPGGGDTQYF
TRBV6-1	-	-	TRBJ1-5	TGTGCCAGCAGTGAAGGGGGGGGCGGTCAGCCCCAGCATTTT	CASSEGGGGQPQHF
TRBV27	TRBD2	-	TRBJ2-2	TGTGCCACCAGGGTGGGGGGGGGTGTTCCCGGGGAGCTGTTTTTT	CATRVGGGVPGELFF
TRBV9	-	-	TRBJ1-2	TGTGCCAGCAGCGTAGGGCAGGCCGGCTACACCTTC	CASSVGQAGYTF
TRBV28	-	-	TRBJ2-1	TGTGCCAGCAGTCAACGCGGTGGTGAGCAGTTCTTC	CASSQRGGEQFF
TRBV5-6	TRBD1	-	TRBJ1-1	TGTGCCAGCAGCCCCCGGGACAGGGTCCACGCTTTCTTT	CASSPRDRVHAFF
TRBV7-9	-	-	TRBJ2-7	TGTGCCAGCAGCTTATTCCAGAACTACGAGCAGTACTTC	CASSLFQNYEQYF
TRBV2	TRBD2	-	TRBJ2-2	TGTGCCAGCAGTGAACGACTAGCTACCGGGGAGCTGTTTTTT	CASSERLATGELFF
TRBV6-4	TRBD1	-	TRBJ2-7	TGTGCCAGCAGTGAAGTCGGGACAGGGGCCAAGCAGTACTTC	CASSEVGTGAKQYF
TRBV9	-	-	TRBJ2-7	TGTGCCAGCAGCGTAGTTGCGGGTGACGAGCAGTACTTC	CASSVVAGDEQYF
TRBV5-6	-	-	TRBJ1-1	TGTGCCAGCAGTCCCCTCCAGGGGACGAGCACTGAAGCTTTCTTT	CASSPLQGTSTEAFF
TRBV6-4	TRBD1	-	TRBJ2-2	TGTGCCAGCAGCCCCGAGACAGGGGACACCGGGGAGCTGTTTTTT	CASSPETGDTGELFF
TRBV6-5	TRBD1	-	TRBJ2-7	TGTGCCAGCAGTTACTCTACCGGGACAGCTTCCTACGAGCAGTACTTC	CASSYSTGTASYEQYF
TRBV30	-	-	TRBJ2-3	TGTGCCTGGAGCGTAGATCAGGGCACAGATACGCAGTATTTT	CAWSVDQGTDTQYF
TRBV4-2	-	few	TRBJ1-1	TGTGCCAGCAGCCAGATGCTAGGAGAGAACACTGAAGCTTTCTTT	CASSQMLGENTEAFF
TRBV11-1	-	-	TRBJ2-5	TGTGCCAGCAGCACCCACTGGGGCCAACCCGACCAAGAGACCCAGTACTTC	CASSTHWGQPDQETQYF
TRBV5-1	TRBD1	-	TRBJ2-7	TGCGCCAGCAGCTTGTATTCCAGTGGGACAGGGGTGAGCTACGAGCAGTACTTC	CASSLYSSGTGVSYEQYF
TRBV6-1	-	-	TRBJ1-5	TGTGCCAGCAGTGAGGGGGCAGTTGAATATAGCAATCAGCCCCAGCATTTT	CASSEGAVEYSNQPQHF
TRBV6-5	-	once	TRBJ2-1	TGTGCCAGCAGCCCCGTTTCGGAGGGCTACAATGAGCAGTTCTTC	CASSPVSEGYNEQFF
TRBV7-9	TRBD1	-	TRBJ2-7	TGTGCCAGCAGCTTGAAGGGACAGGGGGGTCACGAGCAGTACTTC	CASSLKGQGGHEQYF
TRBV7-8	TRBD1	-	TRBJ1-4	TGTGCCAGCAGCTTAGAAAGTGGGACAGGGGGTAGTGAAAAACTGTTTTTT	CASSLESGTGGSEKLFF
TRBV6-4	-	few	TRBJ2-6	TGTGCCAGCAGTGACTCACAGGCCTCTGGGGCCAACGTCCTGACTTTC	CASSDSQASGANVLTF
TRBV27	-	-	TRBJ1-5	TGTGCCAGCAGTAGTACCCAGGGGAGCAATCAGCCCCAGCATTTT	CASSSTQGSNQPQHF
TRBV6-1	-	-	TRBJ1-3	TGTGCCAGCAGCTCAGGGCCCCGATCCATATATTTT	CASSSGPRSIYF
TRBV5-4	-	-	TRBJ2-7	TGTGCCAGCAGCTTGCCTATGGGCGGGGAGGACTTC	CASSLPMGGEDF
TRBV21-1	-	once	TRBJ1-2	TGTGCCAGCAGCAAAGAGGAGGGGCCGGGACAGCCTAACTATGGCTACACCTTC	CASSKEEGPGQPNYGYTF
TRBV6-1	-	-	TRBJ1-5	TGTGCCAGCAGTGAAGATCGGCCAGGGTGGGAGCCCCAGCATTTT	CASSEDRPGWEPQHF
TRBV21-1	-	-	TRBJ2-3	TGTGCCAGCAGCAATATCAGGGGGCATACCACAGATACGCAGTATTTT	CASSNIRGHTTDTQYF
TRBV6-1	TRBD2	-	TRBJ2-1	TGTGCCAGCAGTGAAGGGCTGAGACTAGCGGAAAACAATGAGCAGTTCTTC	CASSEGLRLAENNEQFF
TRBV6-6	-	-	TRBJ1-1	TGTGCCAGCACCAGAGGGTCAACAGACACTGAAGCTTTCTTT	CASTRGSTDTEAFF
TRBV5-4	-	-	TRBJ1-1	TGTGCCAGCAGTCCTCCTCAGGGAGGTATCACTGAAGCTTTCTTT	CASSPPQGGITEAFF
TRBV19	-	-	TRBJ1-6	TGTGCCAGTCGGACCGCGGGCTCCTATAATTCACCCCTCCACTTT	CASRTAGSYNSPLHF
TRBV6-5	-	-	TRBJ2-1	TGTGCCAGCAGCTCCACTAGCAATGAGCAGTTCTTC	CASSSTSNEQFF
TRBV7-8	TRBD2	-	TRBJ2-7	TGTGCCAGCAGCTTAGGGCTAGCGGGGGGTCTGCACGAGCAGTACTTC	CASSLGLAGGLHEQYF
TRBV19	-	-	TRBJ2-7	TGTGCCAGTAGTATCCCAGGGGCCGAGCAGTACTTC	CASSIPGAEQYF
TRBV6-5	TRBD1	-	TRBJ2-1	TGTGCCAGCAGTTACCCTGACAGGGTCAATGAGCAGTTCTTC	CASSYPDRVNEQFF
TRBV6-6	-	-	TRBJ2-7	TGTGCCAGCAGTTACGAGGGATACGAGCAGTACTTC	CASSYEGYEQYF
TRBV7-9	-	once	TRBJ1-3	TGTGCCAGCAGCCTAACCCGGGACACCATATATTTT	CASSLTRDTIYF
TRBV5-8	-	-	TRBJ1-4	TGTGCCAGCAGCTCGGGGACAATAACTAATGAAAAACTGTTTTTT	CASSSGTITNEKLFF
TRBV27	TRBD1	-	TRBJ1-1	TGTGCCAGCAGTCACCAGGGGGTTGGGACTGAAGCTTTCTTT	CASSHQGVGTEAFF
TRBV2	TRBD1	-	TRBJ2-7	TGTGCCAGCAGTGCCGGGACAGGTCTCTACGAGCAGTACTTC	CASSAGTGLYEQYF
TRBV7-6	-	-	TRBJ1-1	TGTGCCAGCAGCTTAGAATTCGGCGGGGGCACTGAAGCTTTCTTT	CASSLEFGGGTEAFF
TRBV5-1	-	-	TRBJ1-1	TGCGCCAGCAGCCCGGAGGGCTTTAACACTGAAGCTTTCTTT	CASSPEGFNTEAFF
TRBV28	TRBD1	-	TRBJ2-3	TGTGCCAGCAAAATTCTCGGACAGGGGGCTGCAGATACGCAGTATTTT	CASKILGQGAADTQYF
TRBV19	TRBD1	-	TRBJ2-7	TGTGCCGCTAGACAGGGGGCCGGGGAGCAGTACTTC	CAARQGAGEQYF
TRBV7-8	TRBD1	few	TRBJ1-2	TGTGCCAGCAGCACTGGGACAGGGCTCAACTATGGCTACACCTTC	CASSTGTGLNYGYTF